This T cell receptor beta chain was recorded in a study of blood T cell repertoires in COVID-19. Study information: Donors in the United States, Italy and Spain gave samples during acute or convalescent COVID-19. In each case, the material was cDNA or gDNA derived from T cells, B-cell-depleted T cells, or PBMCs.

The length of the CDR3 is 11 residues. V lost 4 bases and J 8 bases, leaving 8 bases between the germline ends. Germline lookup yields CDR1 LNHDA and CDR2 SQIVND (reference sequence). As originally analysed: Estimation of nucleated cell counts was performed using reference gene primer amplification. Method: immunoSEQ multiplex PCR; TCRdb's copy keeps in-frame clones and lacks some. The V and J calls and clone size come from that table; D and trimming were worked out from the DNA. Among about 39,000 clones listed, 76% were seen once. This receptor was taken from an elderly man with acute or convalescent COVID-19. Specimen: peripheral blood. The genes are TRBV19 and TRBJ1-2; D remains unclear. CDR3 nucleotide sequence: TGTGCCAGTAGTACGGGAGGAGGCTACACCTTC. It translates to CASSTGGGYTF. Supplemented by reference TRBV19 and TRBJ1-2, the full variable domain reads DGGITQSPKYLFRKEGQNVTLSCEQNLNHDAMYWYRQDPGQGLRLIYYSQIVNDFQKGDIAEGYSVSREKKESFPLTVTSAQKNPTAFYLCASSTGGGYTFGSGTRLTVV.